Shown below are 20 T cell receptor beta chains from a single sample sequenced in a study of T cells in Graves' hyperthyroidism and ophthalmopathy. Researchers took RNA transcripts and amplified the TCR beta CDR3 regions from them. Carried out on the TCR CDR3, a first-round RT-PCR used the HTBI primer set. TCRdb reanalysed the multiplex PCR reads using MiXCR and keeps one entry per CDR3 protein. This sample has about 560,000 distinct CDR3 sequences, with 40% to 55% found just once. The sample comprised peripheral blood or thyroid tissue (not recorded which). The source is a woman aged 18 to 35 with Graves' hyperthyroidism.

This clonotype was counted once. The rearrangement uses TRBV7-8 and TRBJ2-2; D not resolved. V lost 1 base, J lost 1 base, and 7 bases lay in between. The germline V gene encodes CDR1 SGHVS and CDR2 FQNEAQ. The CDR3 totals 15 residues. CDR3 coding DNA: TGTGCCAGCAGCTTAGTTTGGGGGAACACCGGGGAGCTGTTTTTT. Translating gives CASSLVWGNTGELFF.

In this sample, this clonotype turned up a few times. The germline gene is not matched at one end of the junction; a read error may be the cause. The rearrangement uses TRBV7-3 and TRBJ1-6; 12 bases align to TRBD1. Germline V gene data show CDR1 as SGHTA and CDR2 as FQGTGA. CDR3 length: 16 residues. The CDR3 DNA is TGCGCCAGCAGCCACTGGGACAGGGGGCAGGATTCACCCCTCCACTTT. This translates into CASSHWDRGQDSPLHF.

This clonotype occurred many times. V and J are TRBV7-2 and TRBJ2-5, with 9 nucleotides matching TRBD1. Germline assignment: CDR1 SGHTA and CDR2 FQGNSA. V lost 5 bases and J lost 4; bases outside the gene matches: 5. The CDR3 has 14 residues. The CDR3 DNA is TGTGCCAGCAGCACCACAGGGGGCTCAGAGACCCAGTACTTC. Translation gives CASSTTGGSETQYF.

The V gene is TRBV20-1, the J gene TRBJ1-5, with D possibly TRBD1 on 5 matching bases. Germline V gene lookup returns CDR1 DFQATT and CDR2 SNEGSKA (reference sequence). The V end lost 3 bases, the J end lost 8 bases, and 11 bases lay between the germline ends. The CDR3 covers 12 residues. The CDR3 reads CSASWGGEPQHF. Written as DNA, the CDR3 is TGCAGTGCTAGTTGGGGGGGTGAGCCCCAGCATTTT.

V is TRBV7-3 and J is TRBJ2-5, with 11 bases matching TRBD2. The germline V gene has CDR1 SGHTA and CDR2 FQGTGA. The trim removed 5 bases at V and 6 bases at J, leaving 8 bases unmatched. The length of the CDR3 is 15 residues. The CDR3 DNA reads as TGTGCCAGCAGCCAAAGGCTAGCGGGAGGACAGACCCAGTACTTC. Translated, it gives CASSQRLAGGQTQYF.

Comments on this clonotype: A much larger clone differs from this one at a single base, so this may be a read error. The V gene is TRBV7-2, the J gene TRBJ2-7; 7 bases match TRBD2. The V gene's germline CDR1 is SGHTA and CDR2 FQGNSA. The CDR3 is 13 residues long. Here the CDR3 DNA reads TGTGCCCTGGGAGGGAGGAGCTCCCACGAGCAGTACTTC. It yields the protein CALGGRSSHEQYF.

The chain employs TRBV7-9 and TRBJ1-4; no clear D gene. Between the trimmed V and J ends, which lost 4 bases and 8 bases, there was a span of 14 bases. In germline, CDR1 is SEHNR, CDR2 FQNEAQ (reference sequence). CDR3 length: 14 residues. The CDR3 DNA reads as TGTGCCAGCAGCTCCTCAGGCGGTGAGGAAAAACTGTTTTTT. This sequence encodes CASSSSGGEEKLFF.

This clonotype appeared a few times. A junction boundary mismatches the germline segment, possibly from a read error. This chain links TRBV15 with TRBJ1-6; unclear D gene. Germline-derived CDR1 and CDR2 are LNHNV and YYDKDF (reference sequence). The CDR3 has 17 amino acids. The CDR3 sequence is CASSQAARGGSGSPLHF. In DNA form, the CDR3 reads TGTGCCAGCAGCCAAGCGGCCCGCGGAGGGTCGGGTTCACCCCTCCACTTT.

This clonotype showed up just a few times. V usage is TRBV25-1 and J usage is TRBJ1-5; 7 positions agree with TRBD1. The germline gives CDR1 MGHDK, CDR2 SYGVNS. The CDR3 is 14 residues long. With 6 bases clipped from V and 3 bases from J, the junction kept 5 bases outside the gene matches. The CDR3 nucleotides read TGTGCCAGCAGGCGACAGGGCCCCAATCAGCCCCAGCATTTT. It translates to CASRRQGPNQPQHF.

This clonotype was recorded many times. This sequence joins TRBV15 and TRBJ1-1; 8 bases match TRBD1. The CDR3 sequence is 16 residues long. Trimming took 2 bases from V and 0 from J; bases not matched to a gene: 5. In germline, CDR1 is LNHNV, CDR2 YYDKDF (reference sequence). For the CDR3, the DNA is TGTGCCACCAGCAGACCGGGACAGGCTCTGAACACTGAAGCTTTCTTT. Encoded protein: CATSRPGQALNTEAFF.

This clonotype came up once. A read error may be the cause here, since a much bigger clone is one base away. The chain uses TRBV7-2 and TRBJ1-1, with 7 bases identical to TRBD1. CDR3 length: 14 amino acids. Germline V lookup: CDR1 SGHTA, CDR2 FQGNSA. V lost 6 bases, J lost 0 bases, and 4 bases stayed unmatched. CDR3 residues: CASSETGLNTEAFF. Written as DNA, the CDR3 is TGTGCCAGCAGTGAGACAGGGCTGAACACTGAAGCTTTCTTT.

This clonotype occurred many times. Written as DNA, the CDR3 is TGTGCCAGCAGCCGACGACAGGGAAACTACGAGCAGTACTTC. Encoded protein: CASSRRQGNYEQYF. The chain is built from TRBV7-6 and TRBJ2-7; 7 bases align to TRBD1. This CDR3 spans 14 amino acids. The V and J ends lost 5 bases and 3 bases, in that order; junction bases with no gene match: 7. Germline V lookup: CDR1 SGHVS, CDR2 FNYEAQ.

Turning to this clonotype: Compared with germline, one end of the junction differs, possibly owing to a read error. The chain combines TRBV19 with TRBJ1-1; no definite D call. CDR1 is LNHDA, CDR2 SQIVND, per germline (reference sequence). The CDR3 contains 12 residues. For the CDR3, the DNA is TGTGCAAGTAGGTCGGGGAGGACTGAAGCTTTCTTT. This codes for CASRSGRTEAFF.

This clonotype has at least ten counts. This chain joins TRBV10-3 and TRBJ1-1, with D possibly TRBD1 on 5 matching bases. Germline V lookup: CDR1 ENHRY, CDR2 SYGVKD. V was clipped by 6 bases and J by 0 bases, with 14 bases between them. This CDR3 contains 15 residues. CDR3 DNA: TGTGCCATCAGGGATCTGACAGCCTTGAACACTGAAGCTTTCTTT. Encoded protein: CAIRDLTALNTEAFF.

This clonotype has a handful of counts. The rearrangement joins TRBV7-2 to TRBJ2-2; D is unclear. The ends were cut back, 2 bases at V and 0 bases at J, with 7 bases in the middle. The CDR3 is made up of 15 amino acids. CDR1 SGHTA and CDR2 FQGNSA come from the germline V gene. Here the CDR3 reads CASSLMGSNTGELFF. The DNA for the CDR3 is TGTGCCAGCAGCTTAATGGGTTCGAACACCGGGGAGCTGTTTTTT.

At least ten counts were recorded for this clonotype. The chain combines TRBV2 with TRBJ2-7, with 7 bases matching TRBD1. The CDR3 has 12 amino acids. V shed 7 bases and J 5 bases; nucleotides not matched to a gene: 5. Germline V lookup: CDR1 SNHLY, CDR2 FYNNEI. The CDR3 region has the DNA TGTGCCAGCAAGACAGGGATCAACGAGCAGTACTTC. It is translated as CASKTGINEQYF.

This clonotype was observed many times. The chain has TRBV2 and TRBJ1-3; D is ambiguous. The V and J ends lost 3 bases and 3 bases respectively, with 12 bases between them. This CDR3 comprises 15 residues. CDR1 SNHLY and CDR2 FYNNEI come from the germline V gene. As DNA, the CDR3 is TGTGCCAGCAGTGACAGTGGGCAGGTTGGAAACACCATATATTTT. Its protein is CASSDSGQVGNTIYF.

This chain connects TRBV6-1 to TRBJ2-2, with a weak D call TRBD1 (6 bases). Trimming cost V 5 bases and J 4 bases, with 17 bases left between them. The CDR3 has 16 residues. Germline V gene sequence: CDR1 MNHNS, CDR2 SASEGT. The chain's CDR3 is CASSLFRGSSTGELFF. The CDR3 DNA is TGTGCCAGCAGTTTATTCAGGGGATCGAGCACCGGGGAGCTGTTTTTT.

This clonotype was seen at least ten times. The CDR3 nucleotides read TGCAGCGTTGAACCCCGGGCCAGTCGTGGCTACACCTTC. This sequence encodes CSVEPRASRGYTF. V is TRBV29-1 and J is TRBJ1-2; D remains unclear. The germline V gene encodes CDR1 SQVTM and CDR2 ANQGSEA. Trimming left V 2 bases short and J 7 bases short, with 14 bases between. The CDR3 has 13 residues.

CDR3 sequence reads: CSARGLAVQETQYF. CDR3 DNA: TGCAGTGCTAGAGGACTAGCGGTACAAGAGACCCAGTACTTC. The V call is TRBV20-1, the J call TRBJ2-5, with 9 bases matching TRBD2. Germline assignment: CDR1 DFQATT and CDR2 SNEGSKA (reference sequence). The CDR3 runs to 14 residues. V was pared by 1 base and J by 2 bases, with 2 bases of the junction left unmatched.